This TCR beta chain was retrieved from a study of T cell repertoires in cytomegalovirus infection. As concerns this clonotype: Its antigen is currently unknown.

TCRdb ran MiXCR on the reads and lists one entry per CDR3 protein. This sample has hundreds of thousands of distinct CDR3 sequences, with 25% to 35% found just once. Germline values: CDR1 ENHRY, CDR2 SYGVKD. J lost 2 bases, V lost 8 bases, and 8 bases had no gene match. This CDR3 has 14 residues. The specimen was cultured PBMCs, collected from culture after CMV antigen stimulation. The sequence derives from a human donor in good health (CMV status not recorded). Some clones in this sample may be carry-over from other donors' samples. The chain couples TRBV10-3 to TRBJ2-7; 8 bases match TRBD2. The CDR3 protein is CAILGTGGTYEQYF. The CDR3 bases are TGTGCCATCTTAGGGACGGGGGGGACCTACGAGCAGTACTTC.